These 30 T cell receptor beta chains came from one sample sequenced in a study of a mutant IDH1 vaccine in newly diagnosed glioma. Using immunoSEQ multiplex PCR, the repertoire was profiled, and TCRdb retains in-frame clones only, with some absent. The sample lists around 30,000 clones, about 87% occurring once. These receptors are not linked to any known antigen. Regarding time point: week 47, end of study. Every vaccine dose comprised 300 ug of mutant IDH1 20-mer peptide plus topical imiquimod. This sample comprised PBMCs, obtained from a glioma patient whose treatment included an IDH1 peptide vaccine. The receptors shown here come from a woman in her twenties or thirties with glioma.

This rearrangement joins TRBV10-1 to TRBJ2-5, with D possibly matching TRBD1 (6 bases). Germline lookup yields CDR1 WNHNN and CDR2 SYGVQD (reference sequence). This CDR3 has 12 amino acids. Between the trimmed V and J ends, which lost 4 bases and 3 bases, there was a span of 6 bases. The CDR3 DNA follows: TGCGCCAGCAGTGGACAGGAAGAGACCCAGTACTTC. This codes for CASSGQEETQYF.

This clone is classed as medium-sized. The CDR3 region has the DNA TGTGCCAGTGATCCGGGACAGGTCCTTAAGGGGGCTTTCTTT. Amino acid sequence: CASDPGQVLKGAFF. This chain joins TRBV2 and TRBJ1-1, with 8 bases that match TRBD1. This CDR3 comprises 14 residues. Germline V gene sequence: CDR1 SNHLY, CDR2 FYNNEI. V shed 9 bases, J shed 11 bases, and the junction held 17 bases outside the gene matches.

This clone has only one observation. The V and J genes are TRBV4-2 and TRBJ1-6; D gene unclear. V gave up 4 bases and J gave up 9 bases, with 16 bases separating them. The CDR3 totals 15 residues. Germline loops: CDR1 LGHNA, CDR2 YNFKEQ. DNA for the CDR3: TGTGCCAGCAGCCCGGACGAAGTTTCGGGTTCACCCCTCCACTTT. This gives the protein CASSPDEVSGSPLHF.

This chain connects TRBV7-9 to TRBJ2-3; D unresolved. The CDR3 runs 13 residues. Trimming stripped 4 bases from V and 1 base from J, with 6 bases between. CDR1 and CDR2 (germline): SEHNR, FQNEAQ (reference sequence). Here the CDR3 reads CASSSEGTDTQYF. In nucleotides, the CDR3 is TGTGCCAGCAGCTCAGAGGGCACAGATACGCAGTATTTT.

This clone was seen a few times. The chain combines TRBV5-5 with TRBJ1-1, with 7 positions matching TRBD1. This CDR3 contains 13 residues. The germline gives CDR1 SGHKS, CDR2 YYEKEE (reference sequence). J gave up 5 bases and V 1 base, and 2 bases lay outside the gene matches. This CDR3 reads CASSLLQGTEAFF. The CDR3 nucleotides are TGTGCCAGCAGCTTGTTACAGGGGACTGAAGCTTTCTTT.

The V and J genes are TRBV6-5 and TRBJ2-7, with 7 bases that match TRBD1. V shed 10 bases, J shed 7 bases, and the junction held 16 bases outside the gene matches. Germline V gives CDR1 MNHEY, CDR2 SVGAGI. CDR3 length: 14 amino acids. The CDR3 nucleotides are TGTGCCACCACTTTATTGACAGGGTCTGGGGAGCAGTACTTC. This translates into CATTLLTGSGEQYF.

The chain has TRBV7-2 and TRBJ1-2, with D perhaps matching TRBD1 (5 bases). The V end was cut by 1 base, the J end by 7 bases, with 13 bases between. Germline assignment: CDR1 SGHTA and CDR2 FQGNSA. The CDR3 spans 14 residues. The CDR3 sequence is CASSLDQGLGGYTF. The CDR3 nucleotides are TGTGCCAGCAGCTTAGATCAGGGACTGGGTGGCTACACCTTC.

Here the CDR3 reads CASSPGQGRAQYF. As DNA, the CDR3 is TGCGCCAGCAGCCCGGGACAGGGGCGGGCGCAGTATTTT. This chain joins TRBV4-1 and TRBJ2-3; 10 bases line up with TRBD1. This CDR3 has 13 residues. Germline CDR1 and CDR2: MGHRA and YSYEKL. With V trimmed by 4 bases and J by 10 bases, 5 bases remained unmatched.

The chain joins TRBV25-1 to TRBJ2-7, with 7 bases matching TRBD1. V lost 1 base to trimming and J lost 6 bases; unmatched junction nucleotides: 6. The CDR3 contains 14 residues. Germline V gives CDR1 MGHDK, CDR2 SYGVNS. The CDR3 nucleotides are TGTGCCAGCAGTGAATGGTGGACAGGCATCGAGCAGTACTTC. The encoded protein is CASSEWWTGIEQYF.

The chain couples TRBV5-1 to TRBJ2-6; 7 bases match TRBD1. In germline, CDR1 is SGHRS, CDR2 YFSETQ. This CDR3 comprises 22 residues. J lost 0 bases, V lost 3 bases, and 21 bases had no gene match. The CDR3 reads CASSYSTGSNHHPSSGANVLTF. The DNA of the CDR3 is TGCGCCAGCAGCTACTCGACAGGGTCCAATCACCACCCTTCCTCTGGGGCCAACGTCCTGACTTTC. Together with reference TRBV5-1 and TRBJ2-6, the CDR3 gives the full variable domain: KAGVTQTPRYLIKTRGQQVTLSCSPISGHRSVSWYQQTPGQGLQFLFEYFSETQRNKGNFPGRFSGRQFSNSRSEMNVSTLELGDSALYLCASSYSTGSNHHPSSGANVLTFGAGSRLTVL.

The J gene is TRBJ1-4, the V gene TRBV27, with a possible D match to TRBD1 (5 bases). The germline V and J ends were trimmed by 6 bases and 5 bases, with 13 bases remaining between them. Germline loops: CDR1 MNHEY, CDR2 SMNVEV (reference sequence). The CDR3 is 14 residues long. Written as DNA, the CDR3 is TGTGCCAGCAGGACGGGACTAACGAATGAAAAACTGTTTTTT. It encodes CASRTGLTNEKLFF.

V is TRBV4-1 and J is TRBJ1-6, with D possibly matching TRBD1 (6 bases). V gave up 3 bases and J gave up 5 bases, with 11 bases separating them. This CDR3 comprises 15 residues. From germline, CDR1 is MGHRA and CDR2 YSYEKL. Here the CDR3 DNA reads TGCGCCAGCAGCCAGGGGGCAGGGGATAATTCACCCCTCCACTTT. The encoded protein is CASSQGAGDNSPLHF.

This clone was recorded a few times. The CDR3 nucleotides are TGCGCCAGCAGCCGGGAAGGTGGGACTAGCGCTGGCGAGCAGTACTTC. As protein: CASSREGGTSAGEQYF. The genes are TRBV4-1 and TRBJ2-7, with TRBD2 matching over 10 bases. V shed 4 bases and J 6 bases; nucleotides not matched to a gene: 12. Germline CDR1 and CDR2: MGHRA and YSYEKL. CDR3 length: 16 residues.

CDR3 protein: CASSYSTMGSYEQYF. The CDR3 DNA follows: TGTGCCAGCAGTTACTCGACCATGGGCAGCTACGAGCAGTACTTC. This rearrangement joins TRBV6-5 to TRBJ2-7; D is ambiguous. V was trimmed by 0 bases and J by 3 bases, leaving 12 bases between them. The CDR3 spans 15 residues. Germline CDR1 MNHEY, CDR2 SVGAGI.

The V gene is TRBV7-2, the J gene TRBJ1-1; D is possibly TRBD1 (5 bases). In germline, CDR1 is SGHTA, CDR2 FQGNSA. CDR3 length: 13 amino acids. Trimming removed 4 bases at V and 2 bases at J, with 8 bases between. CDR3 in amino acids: CASSWGRNTEAFF. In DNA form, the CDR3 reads TGTGCCAGCAGCTGGGGACGAAACACTGAAGCTTTCTTT.

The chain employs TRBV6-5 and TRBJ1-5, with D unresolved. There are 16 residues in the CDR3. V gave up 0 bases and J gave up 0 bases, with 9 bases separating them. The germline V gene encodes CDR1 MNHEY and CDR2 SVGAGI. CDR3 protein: CASSYSGPLSNQPQHF. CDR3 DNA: TGTGCCAGCAGTTACTCGGGTCCACTTAGCAATCAGCCCCAGCATTTT.

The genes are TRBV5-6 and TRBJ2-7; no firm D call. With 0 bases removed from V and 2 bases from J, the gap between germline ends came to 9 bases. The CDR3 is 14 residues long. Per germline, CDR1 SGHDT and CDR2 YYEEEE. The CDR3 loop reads CASSLGQVPYEQYF. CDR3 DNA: TGTGCCAGCAGCTTGGGGCAGGTACCCTACGAGCAGTACTTC.

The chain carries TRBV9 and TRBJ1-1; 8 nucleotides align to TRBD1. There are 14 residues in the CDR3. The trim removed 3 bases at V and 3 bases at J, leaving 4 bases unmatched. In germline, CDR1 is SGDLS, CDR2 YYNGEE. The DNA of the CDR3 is TGTGCCAGCAGCGAACAGGGGGGAGACACTGAAGCTTTCTTT. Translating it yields CASSEQGGDTEAFF.

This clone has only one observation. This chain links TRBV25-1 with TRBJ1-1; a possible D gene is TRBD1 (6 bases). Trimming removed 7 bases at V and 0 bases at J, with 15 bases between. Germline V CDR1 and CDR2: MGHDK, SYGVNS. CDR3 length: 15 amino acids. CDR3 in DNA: TGTGCCAGCACCTCCTGGGGGCCGATGAACACTGAAGCTTTCTTT. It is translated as CASTSWGPMNTEAFF.

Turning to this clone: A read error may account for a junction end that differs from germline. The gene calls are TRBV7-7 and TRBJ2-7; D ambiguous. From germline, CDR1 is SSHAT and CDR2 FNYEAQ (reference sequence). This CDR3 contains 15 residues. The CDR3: CASSSGPGPAYEQYF. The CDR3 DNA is TGTGCTAGCAGCTCCGGACCGGGCCCTGCCTACGAGCAGTACTTC.

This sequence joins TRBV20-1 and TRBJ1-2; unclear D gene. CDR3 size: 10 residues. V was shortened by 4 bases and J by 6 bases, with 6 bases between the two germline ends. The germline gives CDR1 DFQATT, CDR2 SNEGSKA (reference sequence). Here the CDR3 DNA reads TGCAGTGCTATAGAGAATGGCTACACCTTC. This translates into CSAIENGYTF.

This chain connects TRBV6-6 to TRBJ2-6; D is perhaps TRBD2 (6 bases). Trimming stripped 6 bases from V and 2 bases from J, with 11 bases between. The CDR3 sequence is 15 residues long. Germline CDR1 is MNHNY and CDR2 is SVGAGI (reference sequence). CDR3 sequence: CASRAGGTGANVLTF. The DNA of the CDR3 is TGTGCCAGCAGGGCGGGCGGGACTGGGGCCAACGTCCTGACTTTC.

CDR3 in DNA: TGTGCCAGCAGTTACTCGGGGATTACCTACAATGAGCAGTTCTTC. Translation gives CASSYSGITYNEQFF. The chain combines TRBV6-5 with TRBJ2-1, with D unresolved. Germline V gives CDR1 MNHEY, CDR2 SVGAGI. The CDR3 consists of 15 residues. The V end lost 0 bases, the J end lost 2 bases, and 8 bases lay between the germline ends.

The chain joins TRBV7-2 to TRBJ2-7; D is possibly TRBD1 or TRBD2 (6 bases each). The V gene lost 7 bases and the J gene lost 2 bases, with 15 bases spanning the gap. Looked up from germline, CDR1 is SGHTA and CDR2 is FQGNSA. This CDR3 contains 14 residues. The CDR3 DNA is TGTGCCAGCACCTGGCTTCGGGGGCCCTACGAGCAGTACTTC. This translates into CASTWLRGPYEQYF.

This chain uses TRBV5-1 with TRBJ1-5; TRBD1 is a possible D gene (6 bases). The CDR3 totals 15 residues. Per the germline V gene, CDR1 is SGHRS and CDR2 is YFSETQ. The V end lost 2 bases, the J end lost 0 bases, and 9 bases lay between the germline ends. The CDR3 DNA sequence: TGCGCCAGCAGCTTTTCAGGGGCTAGCAATCAGCCCCAGCATTTT. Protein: CASSFSGASNQPQHF.

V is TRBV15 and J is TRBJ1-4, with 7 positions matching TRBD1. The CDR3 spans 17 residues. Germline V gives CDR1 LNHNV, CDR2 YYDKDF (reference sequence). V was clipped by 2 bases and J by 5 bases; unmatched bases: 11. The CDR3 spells CATSRHTRQGANEKLFF. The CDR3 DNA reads TGTGCCACCAGCAGACATACCAGACAGGGTGCCAATGAAAAACTGTTTTTT.

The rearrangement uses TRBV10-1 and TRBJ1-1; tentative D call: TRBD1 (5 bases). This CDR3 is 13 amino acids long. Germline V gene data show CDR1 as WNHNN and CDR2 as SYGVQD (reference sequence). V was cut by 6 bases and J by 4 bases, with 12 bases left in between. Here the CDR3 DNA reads TGCGCCAGCAGCCACCGGGGGGGCACTGAAGCTTTCTTT. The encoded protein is CASSHRGGTEAFF.

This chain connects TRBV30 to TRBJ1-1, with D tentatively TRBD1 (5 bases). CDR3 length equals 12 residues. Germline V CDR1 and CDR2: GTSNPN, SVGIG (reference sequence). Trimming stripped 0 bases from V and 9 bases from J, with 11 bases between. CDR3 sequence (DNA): TGTGCCTGGAGTGTAGCGGGGGATCAAGCTTTCTTT. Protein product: CAWSVAGDQAFF.

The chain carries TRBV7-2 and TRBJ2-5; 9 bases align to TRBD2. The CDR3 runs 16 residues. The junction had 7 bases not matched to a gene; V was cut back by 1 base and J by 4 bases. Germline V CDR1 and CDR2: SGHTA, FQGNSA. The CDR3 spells CASSLVHLAGRETQYF. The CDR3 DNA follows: TGTGCCAGCAGCTTAGTTCATCTAGCGGGGAGAGAGACCCAGTACTTC.

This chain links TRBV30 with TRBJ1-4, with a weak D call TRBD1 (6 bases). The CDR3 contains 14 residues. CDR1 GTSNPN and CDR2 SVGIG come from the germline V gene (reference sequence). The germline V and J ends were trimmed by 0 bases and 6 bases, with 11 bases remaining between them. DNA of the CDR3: TGTGCCTGGAGTGTGGGGGGCGCGGATGAAAAACTGTTTTTT. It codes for CAWSVGGADEKLFF. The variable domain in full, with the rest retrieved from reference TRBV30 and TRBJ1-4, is SQTIHQWPATLVQPVGSPLSLECTVEGTSNPNLYWYRQAAGRGLQLLFYSVGIGQISSEVPQNLSASRPQDRQFILSSKKLLLSDSGFYLCAWSVGGADEKLFFGSGTQLSVL.